The text below deals with one T cell receptor beta chain. The data were obtained in a study of PD-L1 blockade in urothelial cancer. Study information: Male sex and bladder-origin urothelial cancer were recorded for about 90% of the roughly 30 patients.

The CDR3 covers 13 residues. The germline gives CDR1 GTSNPN, CDR2 SVGIG (reference sequence). V was cut by 4 bases and J by 5 bases, with 12 bases left in between. Indicated time point: pretreatment peripheral blood. Clones were read by immunoSEQ multiplex PCR, and TCRdb kept only the in-frame ones, dropping some. The sample shows over 75,000 clones, approximately 81% of them seen only once. The chain recombines TRBV30 with TRBJ1-5; TRBD1 might be the D (6 bases). This sample comprised PBMCs, obtained around atezolizumab (anti-PD-L1) treatment. The origin of this receptor is a man in his fifties or sixties with urothelial cancer. The CDR3 DNA reads as TGTGCCTGGAATACAGGGAGGGATCAGCCCCAGCATTTT. Translating gives CAWNTGRDQPQHF. Combining the CDR3 with reference TRBV30 and TRBJ1-5 gives the whole variable domain SQTIHQWPATLVQPVGSPLSLECTVEGTSNPNLYWYRQAAGRGLQLLFYSVGIGQISSEVPQNLSASRPQDRQFILSSKKLLLSDSGFYLCAWNTGRDQPQHFGDGTRLSIL.